These 25 T cell receptor beta chains were all obtained from the same sample, sequenced in a study of cytomegalovirus exposure and HLA in healthy donors. The PCR used 60 Vbeta and 13 Jbeta primers. Here immunoSEQ multiplex PCR was the method, and the copy in TCRdb shows in-frame clones only, minus some. The table shows 110,000 or so clones, with 69% occurring only once. Sequencing was performed on PBMCs. Receptors originate from a woman in her sixties or seventies in good health and CMV-seropositive.

A few counts support this clone. This chain joins TRBV7-9 and TRBJ1-2, with D unresolved. The CDR3 length is 12 residues. Trimming cost V 1 base and J 7 bases, with 7 bases left between them. Germline CDR1 SEHNR, CDR2 FQNEAQ (reference sequence). DNA for the CDR3: TGTGCCAGCAGCTTAGTTATCGTTGGCTACACCTTC. This sequence encodes CASSLVIVGYTF. The variable domain in full, completed from reference TRBV7-9 and TRBJ1-2, reads DTGVSQNPRHKITKRGQNVTFRCDPISEHNRLYWYRQTLGQGPEFLTYFQNEAQLEKSRLLSDRFSAERPKGSFSTLEIQRTEQGDSAMYLCASSLVIVGYTFGSGTRLTVV.

The chain is built from TRBV10-3 and TRBJ2-7, with D hard to call. The CDR3 covers 11 residues. The V gene lost 2 bases and the J gene lost 5 bases, with 4 bases spanning the gap. Germline V gives CDR1 ENHRY, CDR2 SYGVKD. The CDR3 region is CAISEINEQYF. The CDR3 DNA reads as TGTGCCATCAGTGAGATTAACGAGCAGTACTTC.

This clone has at least ten counts. V and J are TRBV2 and TRBJ2-1; D is possibly TRBD1 (6 bases). The CDR3 sequence is 11 residues long. V dropped 6 bases and J dropped 13 bases, with 13 bases sitting between them. Germline V gene data show CDR1 as SNHLY and CDR2 as FYNNEI. The CDR3 DNA follows: TGTGCCAGCAGCCGGGGACATGCACAGTTCTTC. This gives the protein CASSRGHAQFF.

The chain employs TRBV7-7 and TRBJ2-3; TRBD2 matches 14 bases. In germline, CDR1 is SSHAT, CDR2 FNYEAQ (reference sequence). The CDR3 runs 16 residues. V shed 1 base, J shed 5 bases, and the junction held 2 bases outside the gene matches. The CDR3 reads CASSLGLAGGRDTQYF. CDR3 sequence (DNA): TGTGCCAGCAGCTTAGGACTAGCGGGGGGGAGAGATACGCAGTATTTT. Supplemented by reference TRBV7-7 and TRBJ2-3, the full variable domain reads GAGVSQSPRYKVTKRGQDVTLRCDPISSHATLYWYQQALGQGPEFLTYFNYEAQPDKSGLPSDRFSAERPEGSISTLTIQRTEQRDSAMYRCASSLGLAGGRDTQYFGPGTRLTVL.

The V call is TRBV5-1, the J call TRBJ2-3; possible D gene TRBD2, 6 bases. Trimming left V 4 bases short and J 0 bases short, with 12 bases between. This CDR3 comprises 15 residues. Per germline, CDR1 SGHRS and CDR2 YFSETQ. In nucleotides, the CDR3 is TGCGCCAGCAGCGGGGGGACCACTAGCACAGATACGCAGTATTTT. This sequence encodes CASSGGTTSTDTQYF. The complete variable domain, with remaining parts taken from reference TRBV5-1 and TRBJ2-3, reads KAGVTQTPRYLIKTRGQQVTLSCSPISGHRSVSWYQQTPGQGLQFLFEYFSETQRNKGNFPGRFSGRQFSNSRSEMNVSTLELGDSALYLCASSGGTTSTDTQYFGPGTRLTVL.

This clone was detected a few times. This sequence joins TRBV15 and TRBJ2-7; TRBD1 agrees at 7 bases. CDR3 length equals 14 residues. The germline gives CDR1 LNHNV, CDR2 YYDKDF (reference sequence). The ends lost 2 bases at V and 4 bases at J; junction bases unmatched: 5. The CDR3 spells CATSRRDSQYEQYF. CDR3 bases: TGTGCCACCAGCAGACGGGACAGCCAATACGAGCAGTACTTC.

This chain joins TRBV4-1 and TRBJ1-2; D ambiguous. This CDR3 has 15 residues. With 0 bases removed from V and 2 bases from J, the gap between germline ends came to 10 bases. Germline V gene sequence: CDR1 MGHRA, CDR2 YSYEKL. The DNA for the CDR3 is TGCGCCAGCAGCCAAGATTATATCCTAAACTATGGCTACACCTTC. As protein: CASSQDYILNYGYTF.

This clone occurred once. The rearrangement joins TRBV7-2 to TRBJ1-2, with TRBD1 matching 7 bases. The germline V gene encodes CDR1 SGHTA and CDR2 FQGNSA. J lost 1 base, V lost 1 base, and 9 bases had no gene match. The CDR3 has 17 amino acids. CDR3 loop: CASSLGALQGSNYGYTF. The CDR3 DNA reads as TGTGCCAGCAGCTTAGGGGCCCTACAGGGGAGTAACTATGGCTACACCTTC.

J is TRBJ1-5 and V is TRBV23-1; 8 bases agree with TRBD1. TRBV23-1 is assigned to the ORF class and has an uncertain function. Trimming at V came to 7 bases and at J to 14 bases, leaving 10 bases not matched to a gene. The CDR3 sequence is 12 residues long. The CDR3: CASKPGQEVKHF. The DNA of the CDR3 is TGCGCCAGCAAACCGGGACAGGAGGTTAAGCATTTT.

The rearrangement links TRBV9 to TRBJ2-7; 7 bases agree with TRBD1. V trimming: 4 bases; J trimming: 6 bases; junction bases outside the gene matches: 13. The CDR3 runs to 15 residues. The germline V gene has CDR1 SGDLS and CDR2 YYNGEE. CDR3 DNA: TGTGCCAGCAGCATTCAAGACAGGGTAGGAGGCGAGCAGTACTTC. Translating it yields CASSIQDRVGGEQYF.

V is TRBV4-2 and J is TRBJ2-3; 14 bases fit TRBD2. The ends lost 1 base at V and 11 bases at J; junction bases unmatched: 2. CDR3 size: 14 residues. Germline V CDR1 and CDR2: LGHNA, YNFKEQ. The CDR3 region is CASSQGLAGGVQYF. In DNA, the CDR3 is TGTGCCAGCAGCCAAGGACTAGCGGGGGGGGTGCAGTATTTT.

This chain connects TRBV11-2 to TRBJ2-3; 11 nucleotides line up with TRBD2. The CDR3 is 14 amino acids. The germline V gene encodes CDR1 SGHAT and CDR2 FQNNGV. V trimming: 4 bases; J trimming: 14 bases; junction bases outside the gene matches: 11. CDR3 coding DNA: TGTGCCAGCAGCTCACTAGCGGGGGATACGTTGAGGTATTTT. It yields the protein CASSSLAGDTLRYF.

The chain uses TRBV5-6 and TRBJ2-5, with TRBD2 matching over 11 bases. The J call may be mistaken, given a closer DNA end match to TRBJ2-7. Germline V CDR1 and CDR2: SGHDT, YYEEEE. CDR3 length equals 16 residues. CDR3 loop: CASSLVSGGASYEQYF. In DNA, the CDR3 is TGTGCCAGCAGCTTGGTTAGCGGGGGGGCATCCTACGAGCAGTACTTC.

The chain has TRBV6-5 and TRBJ2-7; 7 bases map to TRBD1. Trimming took 2 bases from V and 3 from J; bases not matched to a gene: 10. The CDR3 has 16 residues. Germline V gene lookup returns CDR1 MNHEY and CDR2 SVGAGI. The CDR3 spells CASSYSPRAGGYEQYF. The CDR3 DNA is TGTGCCAGCAGTTACAGCCCCCGGGCAGGGGGCTACGAGCAGTACTTC.

The table lists this clone with a count of one. The CDR3 loop reads CASRAWGGTTQETQYF. DNA of the CDR3: TGTGCCAGCAGGGCGTGGGGCGGGACGACCCAAGAGACCCAGTACTTC. The chain has TRBV7-2 and TRBJ2-5; D might be TRBD2 (6 bases). CDR1 and CDR2 from the germline V gene are SGHTA and FQGNSA. The CDR3 contains 16 residues. V lost 6 bases, J lost 1 base, and 18 bases lay in between.

The CDR3 loop is CSVGSGGPYNEQFF. The CDR3 nucleotides read TGCAGCGTTGGTAGCGGGGGGCCTTACAATGAGCAGTTCTTC. This chain connects TRBV29-1 to TRBJ2-1; 10 nucleotides align to TRBD2. CDR1 is SQVTM and CDR2 is ANQGSEA in the germline V gene. The CDR3 is made up of 14 amino acids. Unmatched junction bases numbered 4, after V lost 4 bases and J lost 4 bases.

V usage is TRBV6-5 and J usage is TRBJ2-7; TRBD2 agrees at 8 bases. V was clipped by 5 bases and J by 3 bases; unmatched bases: 9. The CDR3 extends over 15 amino acids. Germline loops: CDR1 MNHEY, CDR2 SVGAGI. In DNA, the CDR3 is TGTGCCAGCAGTCCAAGAGAGCGGGGGAGCTACGAGCAGTACTTC. Amino acid sequence: CASSPRERGSYEQYF.

This clone was picked up a small number of times. The chain links TRBV5-1 to TRBJ2-7; 10 positions match TRBD2. Trimming removed 0 bases from V and 2 bases from J; junction bases left unmatched: 2. The CDR3 length is 15 residues. CDR1 is SGHRS, CDR2 YFSETQ, per germline. CDR3: CASSLGTSGPYEQYF. CDR3 nucleotide sequence: TGCGCCAGCAGCTTGGGGACTAGCGGTCCCTACGAGCAGTACTTC.

The rearrangement uses TRBV27 and TRBJ1-2; 9 bases map to TRBD1. The CDR3 consists of 14 residues. The V segment lost 4 bases and the J segment 8 bases; nucleotides outside the gene matches: 8. The germline V gene encodes CDR1 MNHEY and CDR2 SMNVEV (reference sequence). This CDR3 reads CASSSNRGLGGYTF. The CDR3, as DNA: TGTGCCAGCAGTTCAAACAGGGGGCTGGGAGGCTACACCTTC.

The chain links TRBV28 to TRBJ2-7, with 7 bases lining up with TRBD1. Germline-derived CDR1 and CDR2 are MDHEN and SYDVKM. The V segment lost 5 bases and the J segment 7 bases; nucleotides outside the gene matches: 11. The CDR3 spans 14 residues. CDR3 protein: CASSLPGQPLEQYF. The CDR3 DNA reads TGTGCCAGCAGTCTTCCGGGACAGCCTTTAGAGCAGTACTTC.

The chain carries TRBV7-8 and TRBJ2-1, with TRBD2 identical over 12 bases. J lost 0 bases, V lost 4 bases, and 4 bases had no gene match. The CDR3 contains 17 residues. CDR1 and CDR2 (germline): SGHVS, FQNEAQ. The CDR3 protein is CASSSLAGGGSYNEQFF. The CDR3 coding sequence is TGTGCCAGCAGCTCTCTAGCGGGGGGGGGCTCCTACAATGAGCAGTTCTTC.

The chain joins TRBV10-3 to TRBJ1-2; 10 nucleotides match TRBD1. The germline gives CDR1 ENHRY, CDR2 SYGVKD. The trim removed 2 bases at V and 7 bases at J, leaving 7 bases unmatched. The CDR3 has 15 residues. The CDR3 nucleotides are TGTGCCATCAGTGAGCAGGGACAGGGGTTTGGTGGCTACACCTTC. Amino acid sequence: CAISEQGQGFGGYTF.

In this sample, this clone is medium-sized. This rearrangement joins TRBV4-1 to TRBJ1-1, with D unclear. With 0 bases removed from V and 0 bases from J, the gap between germline ends came to 14 bases. Per the germline V gene, CDR1 is MGHRA and CDR2 is YSYEKL. The CDR3 extends over 17 amino acids. The CDR3 region is CASSQERARKVNTEAFF. The CDR3 DNA sequence: TGCGCCAGCAGCCAAGAGAGGGCCCGGAAGGTGAACACTGAAGCTTTCTTT.

This clone came up a few times. V usage is TRBV7-2 and J usage is TRBJ1-1; a weak D match, TRBD1 (5 bases). The CDR3 is made up of 14 amino acids. Deletions cut 1 base from V and 5 bases from J, with 11 bases between. Germline assignment: CDR1 SGHTA and CDR2 FQGNSA. The CDR3 DNA sequence: TGTGCCAGCAGCTTAGATGCCAGGGCAACTGAAGCTTTCTTT. The encoded protein is CASSLDARATEAFF.

The chain recombines TRBV19 with TRBJ2-5; 7 bases are shared with TRBD1. Germline CDR1 is LNHDA and CDR2 is SQIVND (reference sequence). There are 15 residues in the CDR3. V dropped 5 bases and J dropped 5; count of bases not matched to a gene: 11. The CDR3 region is CASSHQDRNVETQYF. As DNA, the CDR3 is TGTGCCAGTAGTCATCAGGACAGGAACGTTGAGACCCAGTACTTC. Based on the CDR3 plus reference TRBV19 and TRBJ2-5, the full variable domain is DGGITQSPKYLFRKEGQNVTLSCEQNLNHDAMYWYRQDPGQGLRLIYYSQIVNDFQKGDIAEGYSVSREKKESFPLTVTSAQKNPTAFYLCASSHQDRNVETQYFGPGTRLLVL.